Listed below are T cell receptor beta chains from one sample, sequenced in a study of identical twins. TCRdb independently ran MiXCR on the 5' RACE reads; one entry per CDR3 protein. The sample yields hundreds of thousands of distinct CDR3 sequences, 9% to 15% seen once. The sample also formed part of further work on yellow fever vaccine responses in identical twins.

Sequencing was done on a sample of PBMCs. The receptors come from a woman between 18 and 29 years old in good health. The CDR3 runs from the conserved cysteine through the conserved F or W. The order of the fields is J gene, V gene, CDR3 protein.

j_gene: TRBJ1-5; v_gene: TRBV4-1; CDR3aa: CASSQGWGFQPQHF
j_gene: TRBJ2-1; v_gene: TRBV3-1; CDR3aa: CASSPRRGDYLFLSSYNEQFF
j_gene: TRBJ2-3; v_gene: TRBV24-1; CDR3aa: CATRGQSTDTHYF
j_gene: TRBJ2-5; v_gene: TRBV15; CDR3aa: CATSRVAGYQETQYF
j_gene: TRBJ2-1; v_gene: TRBV3-1; CDR3aa: CASSARLAGWDNEQFF
j_gene: TRBJ2-3; v_gene: TRBV20-1; CDR3aa: CSATQGTSGGDTQYF
j_gene: TRBJ2-7; v_gene: TRBV20-1; CDR3aa: CCARALGRDRGNYEQYF
j_gene: TRBJ2-5; v_gene: TRBV20-1; CDR3aa: CSASLEDQETQYF
j_gene: TRBJ1-1; v_gene: TRBV5-1; CDR3aa: CASSSTTGATEAFF
j_gene: TRBJ2-3; v_gene: TRBV12-3/TRBV12-4; CDR3aa: CASTVGGPDTQYF
j_gene: TRBJ2-3; v_gene: TRBV4-1; CDR3aa: CASSQDIEGSSTDTQYF
j_gene: TRBJ2-1; v_gene: TRBV7-9; CDR3aa: CASSPGQGLSNEQFF
j_gene: TRBJ1-5; v_gene: TRBV12-3/TRBV12-4; CDR3aa: CASSGGQHNQPQHF
j_gene: TRBJ2-2; v_gene: TRBV10-3; CDR3aa: CAISARSTGELFF
j_gene: TRBJ1-5; v_gene: TRBV10-3; CDR3aa: CAISEYGGRPQPQHF
j_gene: TRBJ2-3; v_gene: TRBV10-3; CDR3aa: CAISEGASTDTQYF
j_gene: TRBJ2-5; v_gene: TRBV12-5; CDR3aa: CASGLGEKTGRRKETQYF
j_gene: TRBJ2-3; v_gene: TRBV5-6; CDR3aa: CASSMAGGNTDTQYF
j_gene: TRBJ1-2; v_gene: TRBV28; CDR3aa: CASSSNGYTF
j_gene: TRBJ2-3; v_gene: TRBV12-3/TRBV12-4; CDR3aa: CASSARDRDPDTQYF
j_gene: TRBJ2-2; v_gene: TRBV5-1; CDR3aa: CASSQAREAGELFF
j_gene: TRBJ2-3; v_gene: TRBV28; CDR3aa: CASSDRGAPSTDTQYF
j_gene: TRBJ1-5; v_gene: TRBV6-1; CDR3aa: CASSRPGLGSNQPQHF
j_gene: TRBJ1-2; v_gene: TRBV7-9; CDR3aa: CAMRTGDFYGYTF
j_gene: TRBJ2-5; v_gene: TRBV24-1; CDR3aa: CATSEAGPRNQETQYF
j_gene: TRBJ2-5; v_gene: TRBV20-1; CDR3aa: CSATGLAGETQYF
j_gene: TRBJ2-3; v_gene: TRBV29-1; CDR3aa: CSVDGAASGSTDTQYF
j_gene: TRBJ2-7; v_gene: TRBV5-1; CDR3aa: CASSLEIGEGPYYEQYF
j_gene: TRBJ1-1; v_gene: TRBV27; CDR3aa: CASSQTRATEAFF
j_gene: TRBJ2-7; v_gene: TRBV9; CDR3aa: CASSAGGDEQYF
j_gene: TRBJ1-1; v_gene: TRBV12-3/TRBV12-4; CDR3aa: CASSLAQIGRFVDEAFF
j_gene: TRBJ2-5; v_gene: TRBV24-1; CDR3aa: CATSDLHLVAWYF
j_gene: TRBJ2-3; v_gene: TRBV6-5; CDR3aa: CASSLRGYPTDTQYF
j_gene: TRBJ1-1; v_gene: TRBV4-2; CDR3aa: CASSQGGVGDTEAFF
j_gene: TRBJ2-2; v_gene: TRBV20-1; CDR3aa: CSAGQGYGELFF
j_gene: TRBJ2-2; v_gene: TRBV2; CDR3aa: CASSDWSAGWAGELFF
j_gene: TRBJ2-2; v_gene: TRBV4-1; CDR3aa: CASSQDYVSGGPYLFTGELFF
j_gene: TRBJ1-1; v_gene: TRBV5-5; CDR3aa: CASSLVRDRFEAFF
j_gene: TRBJ1-2; v_gene: TRBV28; CDR3aa: CASSFVVQLNYGYTF
j_gene: TRBJ1-4; v_gene: TRBV12-3/TRBV12-4; CDR3aa: CASSLGSGANEKLFF